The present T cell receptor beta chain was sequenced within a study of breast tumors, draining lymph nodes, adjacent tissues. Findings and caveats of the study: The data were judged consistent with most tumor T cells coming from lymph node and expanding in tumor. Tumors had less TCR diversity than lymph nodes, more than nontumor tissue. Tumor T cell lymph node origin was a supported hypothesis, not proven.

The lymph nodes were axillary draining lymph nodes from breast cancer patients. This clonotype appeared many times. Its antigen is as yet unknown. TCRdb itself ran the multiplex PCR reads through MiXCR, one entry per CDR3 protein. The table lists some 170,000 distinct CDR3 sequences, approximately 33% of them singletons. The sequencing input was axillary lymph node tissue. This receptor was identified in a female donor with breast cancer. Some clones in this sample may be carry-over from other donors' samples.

In DNA, the CDR3 is TGCGCCAGCAGCTCCGGGACTAGCGTAACCGGGGAGCTGTTTTTT. This sequence encodes CASSSGTSVTGELFF. The V and J genes are TRBV5-1 and TRBJ2-2, with 10 bases that match TRBD2. Germline CDR1 reads SGHRS; CDR2 reads YFSETQ. V gave up 3 bases and J gave up 5 bases; unmatched junction bases: 4. The CDR3 length is 15 residues.